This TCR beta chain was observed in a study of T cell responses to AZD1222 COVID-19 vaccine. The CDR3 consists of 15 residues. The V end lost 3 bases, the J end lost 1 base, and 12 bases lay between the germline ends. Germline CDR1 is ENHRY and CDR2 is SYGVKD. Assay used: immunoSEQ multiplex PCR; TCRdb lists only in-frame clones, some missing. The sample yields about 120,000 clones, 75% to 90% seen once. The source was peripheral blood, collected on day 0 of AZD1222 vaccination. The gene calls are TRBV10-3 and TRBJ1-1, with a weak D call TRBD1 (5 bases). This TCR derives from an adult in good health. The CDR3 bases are TGTGCCATCAGTGACCCGGAGGGGCCGAACACTGAAGCTTTCTTT. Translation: CAISDPEGPNTEAFF.